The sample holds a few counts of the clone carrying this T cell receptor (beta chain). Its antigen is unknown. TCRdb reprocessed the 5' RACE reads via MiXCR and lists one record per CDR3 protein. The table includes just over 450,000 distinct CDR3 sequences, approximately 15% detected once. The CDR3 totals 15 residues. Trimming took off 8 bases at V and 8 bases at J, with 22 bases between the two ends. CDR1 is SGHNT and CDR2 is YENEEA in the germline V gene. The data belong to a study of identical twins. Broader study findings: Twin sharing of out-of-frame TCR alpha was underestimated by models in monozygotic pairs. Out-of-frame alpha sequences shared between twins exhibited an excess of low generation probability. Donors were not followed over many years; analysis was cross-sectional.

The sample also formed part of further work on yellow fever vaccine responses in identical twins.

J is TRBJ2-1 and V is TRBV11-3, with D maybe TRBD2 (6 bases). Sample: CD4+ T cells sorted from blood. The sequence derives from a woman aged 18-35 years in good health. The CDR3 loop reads CASWIGRQTRDEQFF. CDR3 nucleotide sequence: TGTGCCAGCTGGATTGGACGGCAGACTAGGGATGAGCAGTTCTTC.